This T cell receptor beta chain was identified during a study of blood T cells in healthy people across ages. Study in general: In model experiments, template switching was able to capture about one barcoded beta molecule for every two T cells that were present.

Findings and limits, study-wide: Correlation between TCR beta diversity and naive T cell percentage was strong.

This clonotype was seen only a few times. Its matching antigen is unknown. Germline values: CDR1 SGHNT, CDR2 YENEEA. CDR3 length equals 15 residues. Using a J-beta primer mix together with a sample-barcoded 5' primer, a second PCR was run for about 7 to 12 cycles. Every cDNA molecule carried a tag from a template-switch adaptor bearing 12 random nucleotides. There were at least 3 million CDR3-containing paired-end reads obtained from each sample. TCRdb processed the 5' RACE reads anew with MiXCR; each CDR3 protein has one entry. In the table there are about 570,000 distinct CDR3 sequences, 27% of which are singletons.

Specimen: blood. The clonotype comes from a woman between 65 and 79 years old in good health. The rearrangement uses TRBV11-3 and TRBJ2-5; a possible D gene is TRBD1 (5 bases). The DNA end is more similar to TRBJ2-7, so the J call may be wrong. The CDR3 loop reads CASSLVGVRSYEQYF. CDR3 sequence (DNA): TGTGCCAGCAGCTTAGTAGGGGTTCGCTCCTACGAGCAGTACTTC.